This passage covers 24 T cell receptor beta chains from one sample sequenced in a study of blood T cells in healthy people across ages. Combining a sample-barcoded 5' primer with a J-beta primer mix, a second PCR ran for 7 to 11 cycles. TCRdb reprocessed the 5' RACE reads via MiXCR and lists one record per CDR3 protein. Altogether approximately 290,000 distinct CDR3 sequences are present, roughly a quarter being singletons, with the ten largest covering over 25%. The specimen was blood. The receptors originated from a woman in her seventies in good health.

V and J are TRBV3-1 and TRBJ1-4; D remains ambiguous. V gave up 3 bases and J gave up 4 bases, with 3 bases separating them. This CDR3 comprises 12 residues. Germline V gives CDR1 LGHDT, CDR2 YNNKEL (reference sequence). CDR3 sequence reads: CASSQVNEKLFF. The CDR3 nucleotides are TGTGCCAGCAGCCAGGTTAATGAAAAACTGTTTTTT.

The table lists this clonotype with a few counts. This chain links TRBV21-1 with TRBJ2-5; TRBD1, the D gene given by the table, was not confirmed from the DNA. The tail of the sequence fits TRBJ2-7 better, so the J call may be wrong. TRBV21-1 is listed as a pseudogene. CDR3 size: 15 residues. DNA of the CDR3: TGTGCCAGCAGCAAAAGGGGAACGGCAGCCTACGAGCAGTACTTC. It specifies CASSKRGTAAYEQYF.

This clonotype has ten or more counts. The V gene is TRBV29-1, the J gene TRBJ1-2; no reliable D call. The length of the CDR3 is 14 residues. V lost 4 bases and J lost 0, with 12 bases in between. The germline V gene encodes CDR1 SQVTM and CDR2 ANQGSEA. CDR3 sequence: CSVGSSGSNYGYTF. In nucleotides, the CDR3 is TGCAGCGTTGGGTCCAGTGGTTCTAACTATGGCTACACCTTC.

Many counts were recorded for this clonotype. The chain links TRBV28 to TRBJ2-5; possibly TRBD1 for D (5 bases). Trimming shortened V by 5 bases and J by 5 bases, and 12 bases separated the two germline ends. Germline V gene data show CDR1 as MDHEN and CDR2 as SYDVKM. The CDR3 runs to 13 residues. In DNA form, the CDR3 reads TGTGCCAGCAGTCGGTCAGGGCCTGAGACCCAGTACTTC. Translating it yields CASSRSGPETQYF.

This clonotype was seen repeatedly, ten times or more. The rearrangement links TRBV4-3 to TRBJ1-6; no firm D call. The CDR3 totals 16 residues. V was pared by 4 bases and J by 9 bases, with 19 bases between. CDR1 is LGHNA, CDR2 YSLEER, per germline. CDR3 in amino acids: CASSPGGGVRLSPLHF. The CDR3 bases are TGCGCCAGCAGCCCGGGTGGCGGAGTAAGACTTTCACCCCTCCACTTT.

The chain has TRBV3-1 and TRBJ1-2, with no clear D. Germline lookup yields CDR1 LGHDT and CDR2 YNNKEL (reference sequence). CDR3 length: 13 amino acids. V was shortened by 1 base and J by 2 bases, with 5 bases between the two germline ends. CDR3 protein: CASSQARNYGYTF. In DNA form, the CDR3 reads TGTGCCAGCAGCCAAGCCAGAAACTATGGCTACACCTTC. Combining the CDR3 with reference TRBV3-1 and TRBJ1-2 gives the whole variable domain DTAVSQTPKYLVTQMGNDKSIKCEQNLGHDTMYWYKQDSKKFLKIMFSYNNKELIINETVPNRFSPKSPDKAHLNLHINSLELGDSAVYFCASSQARNYGYTFGSGTRLTVV.

This clonotype was observed a few times. The chain is built from TRBV18 and TRBJ1-1; D not resolved. CDR1 KGHSH and CDR2 LQKENI come from the germline V gene. CDR3 length: 15 amino acids. Trimming removed 5 bases from V and 1 base from J, with 14 bases in between. CDR3 amino acids: CASSAIRAENTEAFF. DNA for the CDR3: TGTGCCAGCTCAGCCATCCGTGCGGAGAACACTGAAGCTTTCTTT.

CDR3 protein: CASKTSNYGYTF. As DNA, the CDR3 is TGTGCCAGCAAAACTTCTAACTATGGCTACACCTTC. V gene TRBV5-6 combines with J gene TRBJ1-2; D uncertain. The CDR3 spans 12 residues. The germline V gene has CDR1 SGHDT and CDR2 YYEEEE. With 6 bases removed from V and 0 bases from J, the gap between germline ends came to 6 bases.

The V and J genes are TRBV28 and TRBJ2-1; D unclear. The J call is doubtful: the DNA matches TRBJ2-7 better. This CDR3 has 12 amino acids. From germline, CDR1 is MDHEN and CDR2 SYDVKM. The CDR3 DNA reads TGTGCCAGCAGTGTTTGGTGGTACGAGCAGTACTTC. Translation gives CASSVWWYEQYF.

There are many counts of this clonotype. V and J are TRBV7-9 and TRBJ2-1, with D unresolved. Germline CDR1 and CDR2: SEHNR and FQNEAQ (reference sequence). The CDR3 consists of 14 residues. Trimming left V 0 bases short and J 1 base short, with 4 bases between. The CDR3 here is CASSLAGSYNEQFF. In DNA form, the CDR3 reads TGTGCCAGCAGCTTAGCGGGGTCCTACAATGAGCAGTTCTTC.

This clonotype was seen repeatedly, ten times or more. Written as DNA, the CDR3 is TGCGCCAGCAGCCAAGAAGAAACTAGCCAGGGGACCCAGTACTTC. Its translation is CASSQEETSQGTQYF. The chain couples TRBV4-1 to TRBJ2-5, with D possibly TRBD2 on 6 matching bases. Germline CDR1 and CDR2: MGHRA and YSYEKL. The CDR3 spans 15 residues. Between the trimmed V and J ends, which lost 0 bases and 7 bases, there was a span of 15 bases.

The genes are TRBV7-3 and TRBJ2-7; perhaps TRBD1 as D (6 bases). The germline V and J ends were trimmed by 0 bases and 2 bases, with 11 bases remaining between them. Germline V CDR1 and CDR2: SGHTA, FQGTGA. CDR3 length equals 15 residues. CDR3 sequence: CASSLTGQGPYEQYF. CDR3 DNA sequence: TGTGCCAGCAGCTTAACGGGGCAGGGGCCCTACGAGCAGTACTTC.

A remark on this clonotype: The junction departs from the called germline gene at one end, perhaps through a read error. J is TRBJ2-3 and V is TRBV7-2; the D gene is possibly TRBD2 (7 bases). Germline values: CDR1 SGHTA, CDR2 FQGNSA. The CDR3 has 15 amino acids. DNA of the CDR3: TGTGTCAGCAGCTTAGGGGGGGGAAGCGCAGATACGCAGTATTTT. Translated, it gives CVSSLGGGSADTQYF.

The rearrangement joins TRBV6-5 to TRBJ1-2; TRBD1 is a possible D gene (5 bases). Trimming stripped 4 bases from V and 0 bases from J, with 24 bases between. The germline V gene encodes CDR1 MNHEY and CDR2 SVGAGI. The CDR3 has 19 residues. In DNA form, the CDR3 reads TGTGCCAGCAGTTCTCTCCTACGGACGGGGGGATTAGCTAACTATGGCTACACCTTC. Translating it yields CASSSLLRTGGLANYGYTF.

The chain joins TRBV20-1 to TRBJ1-1; D gene unclear. The germline V gene encodes CDR1 DFQATT and CDR2 SNEGSKA (reference sequence). The CDR3 totals 12 residues. Trimming stripped 5 bases from V and 1 base from J, with 8 bases between. The chain's CDR3 is CSALAGNTEAFF. The CDR3 coding sequence is TGCAGTGCTCTGGCAGGGAACACTGAAGCTTTCTTT.

This sequence joins TRBV7-8 and TRBJ2-4; 13 positions agree with TRBD2. The CDR3 runs 17 residues. V gave up 5 bases and J gave up 1 base; unmatched junction bases: 5. CDR1 and CDR2 (germline): SGHVS, FQNEAQ. The CDR3 is CASSQGLAGAAKNIQYF. The CDR3, as DNA: TGTGCCAGCAGCCAAGGACTAGCGGGGGCGGCCAAAAACATTCAGTACTTC. Based on the CDR3 plus reference TRBV7-8 and TRBJ2-4, the full variable domain is GAGVSQSPRYKVAKRGQDVALRCDPISGHVSLFWYQQALGQGPEFLTYFQNEAQLDKSGLPSDRFFAERPEGSVSTLKIQRTQQEDSAVYLCASSQGLAGAAKNIQYFGAGTRLSVL.

This clonotype has only a few counts. This chain uses TRBV24-1 with TRBJ1-2, with D perhaps matching TRBD1 (5 bases). Trimming left V 1 base short and J 5 bases short, with 10 bases between. Germline assignment: CDR1 KGHDR and CDR2 SFDVKD. The CDR3 consists of 14 residues. The CDR3 bases are TGTGCCACCAGTGATTTTTCAGGGTCGTATGGCTACACCTTC. This encodes CATSDFSGSYGYTF.

This clonotype came up a few times. This chain connects TRBV20-1 to TRBJ2-3; 9 bases map to TRBD2. Germline-derived CDR1 and CDR2 are DFQATT and SNEGSKA (reference sequence). CDR3 length equals 17 residues. V gave up 0 bases and J gave up 2 bases; unmatched junction bases: 9. For the CDR3, the DNA is TGCAGTGCTAGAGATTGGTCGAGCGGGAGGCACACAGATACGCAGTATTTT. It codes for CSARDWSSGRHTDTQYF.

V gene TRBV7-3 combines with J gene TRBJ2-2; D could derive from TRBD1 or TRBD2 (5 bases each). V was clipped by 5 bases and J by 3 bases, with 13 bases between them. The CDR3 covers 15 residues. Per the germline V gene, CDR1 is SGHTA and CDR2 is FQGTGA. The chain's CDR3 is CASSPRGGDTGELFF. The CDR3 region has the DNA TGTGCCAGCAGCCCGAGGGGTGGTGACACCGGGGAGCTGTTTTTT.

The genes are TRBV5-6 and TRBJ2-7; maybe TRBD2 (5 bases). CDR3 length: 14 amino acids. In germline, CDR1 is SGHDT, CDR2 YYEEEE. The ends were cut back, 1 base at V and 3 bases at J, with 11 bases in the middle. As DNA, the CDR3 is TGTGCCAGCAGCTTGAGTGGGAGTCACTACGAGCAGTACTTC. Translation: CASSLSGSHYEQYF. The full variable domain, its missing parts supplied by reference TRBV5-6 and TRBJ2-7, is DAGVTQSPTHLIKTRGQQVTLRCSPKSGHDTVSWYQQALGQGPQFIFQYYEEEERQRGNFPDRFSGHQFPNYSSELNVNALLLGDSALYLCASSLSGSHYEQYFGPGTRLTVT.

The chain couples TRBV28 to TRBJ2-5; perhaps D is TRBD1 or TRBD2 (6 bases each). The J call is uncertain, as TRBJ2-1 better fits the DNA end. Germline V gene sequence: CDR1 MDHEN, CDR2 SYDVKM. The CDR3 runs 12 residues. The CDR3 DNA reads TGTGCCACGCGGGACACTGATTGGAGGCAGTTCTTC. This codes for CATRDTDWRQFF.

In its sample, this clonotype was seen many times. The chain is built from TRBV6-1 and TRBJ2-5; D is perhaps TRBD1 (5 bases). CDR3 length: 14 amino acids. Trimming took off 5 bases at V and 2 bases at J, with 12 bases between the two ends. Germline V gene sequence: CDR1 MNHNS, CDR2 SASEGT. The CDR3 DNA follows: TGTGCCAGCAGTCGGACACCGAATCAAGAGACCCAGTACTTC. It yields the protein CASSRTPNQETQYF.

V gene TRBV6-2 or TRBV6-3 combines with J gene TRBJ1-2; D uncertain. Germline V gives CDR1 MNHEY, CDR2 SVGEGT. V gave up 7 bases and J gave up 3 bases, with 12 bases separating them. CDR3 length equals 13 residues. CDR3 DNA sequence: TGTGCCAGCACCCGGGGTCCGGACTATGGCTACACCTTC. Translation: CASTRGPDYGYTF.

The chain links TRBV28 to TRBJ2-5, with 10 bases that match TRBD2. The end of the DNA is better explained by TRBJ2-1, so the J call may be wrong. This CDR3 comprises 16 residues. Germline values: CDR1 MDHEN, CDR2 SYDVKM. Written as DNA, the CDR3 is TGTGCCAGCAGTTCAAAAGCGGGAGGGAAGGGTAATGAGCAGTTCTTC. Amino acids: CASSSKAGGKGNEQFF.